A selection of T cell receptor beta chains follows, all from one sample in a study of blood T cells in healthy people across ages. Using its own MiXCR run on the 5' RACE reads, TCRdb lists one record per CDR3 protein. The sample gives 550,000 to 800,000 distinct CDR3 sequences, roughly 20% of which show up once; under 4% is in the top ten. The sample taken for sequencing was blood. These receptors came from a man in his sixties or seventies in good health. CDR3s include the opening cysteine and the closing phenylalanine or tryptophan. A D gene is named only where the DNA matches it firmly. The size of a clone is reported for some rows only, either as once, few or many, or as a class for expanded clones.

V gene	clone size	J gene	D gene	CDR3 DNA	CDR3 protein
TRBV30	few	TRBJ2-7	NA	TGTGCCTGGAGTGACCCCGGGACTCCGGGCCACGAGCAGTACTTC	CAWSDPGTPGHEQYF
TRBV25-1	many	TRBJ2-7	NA	TGTGCCAGCAGTGAGCCAGGGGCCTACGAGCAGTACTTC	CASSEPGAYEQYF
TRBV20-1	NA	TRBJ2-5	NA	TGCAGTGCTAGAGTCCTGGGGGGATTCCAAGAGACCCAGTACTTC	CSARVLGGFQETQYF
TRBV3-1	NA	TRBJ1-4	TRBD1	TGTGCCAGCAGCCAAGAAGGTTTGGGGACAGGGGAAAAACTGTTTTTT	CASSQEGLGTGEKLFF
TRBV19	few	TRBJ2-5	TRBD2	TGTGCCAGTAGTATAGGGGGACTAACCATATGGGCCCAAGAGACCCAGTACTTC	CASSIGGLTIWAQETQYF
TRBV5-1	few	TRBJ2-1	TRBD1	TGCGCCAGCAGCTTAGGTGACAGGGACTACAATGAGCAGTTCTTC	CASSLGDRDYNEQFF
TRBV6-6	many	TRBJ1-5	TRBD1	TGTGCCAGCAGAAAAGGACAGGGATCGGATCAGCCCCAGCATTTT	CASRKGQGSDQPQHF
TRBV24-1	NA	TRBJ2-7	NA	TGTGCCACCAGTGATTGGCGGTTCTTC	CATSDWRFF
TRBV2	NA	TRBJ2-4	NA	TGTGCCAGCAGTGAATGGGACATTCAGTACTTC	CASSEWDIQYF
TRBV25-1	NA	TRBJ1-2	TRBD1	TGTGCCAGCAGCACTAGAGAACGGGGGACAGGGTCTAGCTACACCTTC	CASSTRERGTGSSYTF
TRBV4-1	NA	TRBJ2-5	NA	TGCGCCAGCAGCCTACCAACTAGCCTAGAGACCCAGTACTTC	CASSLPTSLETQYF
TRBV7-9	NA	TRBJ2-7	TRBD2	TGTGCCAGCAGTTACACGGGACTAGCGGGAATCGAGCACTACTTC	CASSYTGLAGIEHYF
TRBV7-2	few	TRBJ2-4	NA	TGTGCCAGCAGCTTAAAGGGTAGCGACAAAAACATTCAGTACTTC	CASSLKGSDKNIQYF
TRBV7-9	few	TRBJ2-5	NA	TGTGCCAGCAGCTTAAGGACGGTAGAGACCCAGTACTTC	CASSLRTVETQYF
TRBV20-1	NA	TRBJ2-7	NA	TGCAGTGCGGGGGGGGGACAGCAACACTACGAGCAGTACTTC	CSAGGGQQHYEQYF
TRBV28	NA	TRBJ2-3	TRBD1	TGTGCCAGCAGTTTGACAGGGGGCGGAGGGGTGGATACGCAGTATTTT	CASSLTGGGGVDTQYF
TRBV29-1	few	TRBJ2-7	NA	TGCAGCGTTGCCTCCACCGGGACCACGGACGAGCAGTACTTC	CSVASTGTTDEQYF
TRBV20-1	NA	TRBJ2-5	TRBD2	TGCAGTGCTAGACCGAGCGGGAGAGAGACCCAGTACTTC	CSARPSGRETQYF
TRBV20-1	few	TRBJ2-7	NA	TGCAGTGCTAGTAATGACGGGACCTACGAGCAGTACTTC	CSASNDGTYEQYF
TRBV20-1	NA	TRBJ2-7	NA	TGCAGTGCTTTGGGACCTACCTACGAGCAGTACTTC	CSALGPTYEQYF
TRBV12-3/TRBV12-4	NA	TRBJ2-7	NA	TGTGCCAGCAGCCGTGGGGCGGGTGCCGACTACGAGCAGTACTTC	CASSRGAGADYEQYF
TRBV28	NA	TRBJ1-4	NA	TGTGCCAGCATCAGGGCTGCTAATGAAAAACTGTCTTTT	CASIRAANEKLSF
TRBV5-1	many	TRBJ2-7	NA	TGCGCCAGCAGCTTGTCTCACCAGACCTACGAGCAGTACTTC	CASSLSHQTYEQYF
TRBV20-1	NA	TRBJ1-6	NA	TGCAGTGCTTCCCCCGGGTCTATAGGATCACCCCTCCACTTT	CSASPGSIGSPLHF
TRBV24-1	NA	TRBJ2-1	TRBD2	TGTGCCACCAGTGATACGACTAGCGGGAGTGTCTATGAGCAGTTCTTC	CATSDTTSGSVYEQFF
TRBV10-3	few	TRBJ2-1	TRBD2	TGTGCCATCAGTTCGCCTGCGGGAGGGGGCCTCTCCTACAATGAGCAGTTCTTC	CAISSPAGGGLSYNEQFF
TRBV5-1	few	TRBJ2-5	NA	TGCGCCAGCAGCTTCGTACAGTCTCAGGGAGAGACCCAGTACTTC	CASSFVQSQGETQYF
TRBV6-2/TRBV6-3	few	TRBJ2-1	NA	TGTGCCAGCAGAAAAACCGGGACAAGCTCCTACAATGAGCAGTTCTTC	CASRKTGTSSYNEQFF
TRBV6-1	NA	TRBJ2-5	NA	TGTGCCAGCAGTGTGAGGTGGCAGAGAGAGACCCAGTACTTC	CASSVRWQRETQYF
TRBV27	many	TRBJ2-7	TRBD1	TGTGCCAGCAGCAACCGACAGGGCGGCTACGAGCAGTACTTC	CASSNRQGGYEQYF
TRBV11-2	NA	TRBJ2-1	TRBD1	TGTGCCAGCAGCTACGACAGGGTTGTGCAGTTCTTC	CASSYDRVVQFF
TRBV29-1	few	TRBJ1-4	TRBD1	TGCAGCGTTGTTGGGACAGGTGCAACTAATGAAAAACTGTTTTTT	CSVVGTGATNEKLFF
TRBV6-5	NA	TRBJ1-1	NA	TGTGCCAGCAGTTACGTGAGTGGGAACACTGAAGCTTTCTTT	CASSYVSGNTEAFF
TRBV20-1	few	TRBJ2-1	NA	TGCAGTGCTAGTGCGGGGACTCTCTTCGTTGAGCAGTTCTTC	CSASAGTLFVEQFF
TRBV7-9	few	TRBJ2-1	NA	TGTGCCAGCAGCATGACCTTCGAGTTGGGCAATGAGCAGTTCTTC	CASSMTFELGNEQFF
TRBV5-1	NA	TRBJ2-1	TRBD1	TGCGCCAGCAGCTGGGACAGATCCTACAATGAGCAGTTCTTC	CASSWDRSYNEQFF
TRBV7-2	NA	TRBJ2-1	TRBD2	TGTGCCAGCAGCTTAGGGGGCAGCGGGGTCTACAATGAGCAGTTCTTC	CASSLGGSGVYNEQFF
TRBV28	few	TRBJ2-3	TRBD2	TGTGCCAGCGGGACTAGCGGGAGGAAGGTTACAGATACGCAGTATTTT	CASGTSGRKVTDTQYF
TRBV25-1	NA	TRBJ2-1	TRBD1	TGTGCCAGCAGTGAATTGGGACAGGGGGCAGTAAATGAGCAGTTCTTC	CASSELGQGAVNEQFF
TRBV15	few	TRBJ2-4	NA	TGTGCCACCAGCAGAGATCCCGATCCAGCCAAAAACATTCAGTACTTC	CATSRDPDPAKNIQYF
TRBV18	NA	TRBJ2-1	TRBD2	TGTACCAGCTCGCCTATTACTAGCGGGGGGGCCAATGAGCAGTTCTTC	CTSSPITSGGANEQFF